The present entry profiles one TCR beta chain with its context. As for treatment: randomized to nivolumab then ipilimumab (arm A) or the reverse (arm B). From thawed PBMCs, live CD3+CD8+ cells negative for CD19 and CD56 were sorted. Profiling relied on immunoSEQ multiplex PCR, and the TCRdb table lists in-frame clones only, not all of them. This sample has tens of thousands of clones; more than 60% occur once, and the top ten carry 22%. This CDR3 contains 13 residues. Deletions cut 4 bases from V and 8 bases from J, with 14 bases between. Germline lookup yields CDR1 LNHDA and CDR2 SQIVND (reference sequence). This sample stems from a study of sequential checkpoint blockade in melanoma. Study as a whole: Randomization was 1:1 between first-line nivolumab→ipilimumab and ipilimumab→nivolumab.

The rearrangement uses TRBV19 and TRBJ1-1; D gene unclear. The source of this sequence is a human donor with melanoma. Source: CD8+ T cells sorted from blood (inferred from file names), taken from a patient given nivolumab and ipilimumab in sequence. CDR3 residues: CASSTSAVTEAFF. CDR3 coding DNA: TGTGCCAGTAGTACCTCTGCAGTAACCGAAGCTTTCTTT.